This T cell receptor beta chain is drawn from a study of technical replicates of blood from several donors. The data were produced by immunoSEQ multiplex PCR, yet TCRdb's version contains in-frame clones alone and is incomplete. The sample has approximately 10,000 clones, roughly 93% seen once; the top ten hold about 8.9%. The CDR3 contains 15 residues. Germline V gene sequence: CDR1 MNHEY, CDR2 SMNVEV (reference sequence). J lost 4 bases, V lost 5 bases, and 5 bases had no gene match. The chain carries TRBV27 and TRBJ1-4; TRBD1 aligns across 9 bases. The sample consisted of PBMCs. This clonotype was obtained from a human donor in good health. The CDR3 coding sequence is TGTGCCAGCAGTACCACAGGGGGCGGTAATGAAAAACTGTTTTTT. Residues: CASSTTGGGNEKLFF.